A selection of T cell receptor beta chains follows, all from one sample in a study of blood T cell repertoires in COVID-19. Using immunoSEQ multiplex PCR, the repertoire was profiled, and TCRdb retains in-frame clones only, with some absent. In the table there are around 250,000 clones, over 80% of which are singletons. The sample comprised peripheral blood. The receptors stem from a woman aged 70-85 years with COVID-19, enrolled during active disease. CDR3s leave out the opening cysteine and the closing phenylalanine or tryptophan. Fields, in order: CDR3 length, D gene, V gene, CDR3 protein. The D gene is left open where the match is weak.

CDR3 length: 12; D gene: .; V gene: TRBV10-3; CDR3 protein: AISGGTGQETQY
CDR3 length: 12; D gene: TRBD1; V gene: TRBV11-3; CDR3 protein: ASSHLGRDRGVF
CDR3 length: 12; D gene: TRBD1; V gene: TRBV30; CDR3 protein: AWSDGQGYSPLH
CDR3 length: 13; D gene: TRBD1; V gene: TRBV6-2/TRBV6-3; CDR3 protein: ASSYFSGGDQPQH
CDR3 length: 14; D gene: .; V gene: TRBV20-1; CDR3 protein: SASVAGPSSYNEQF
CDR3 length: 12; D gene: .; V gene: TRBV6-5; CDR3 protein: ASSYSRGWYEQY
CDR3 length: 14; D gene: TRBD1; V gene: TRBV6-5; CDR3 protein: ASSSRRGQGTDTQY
CDR3 length: 11; D gene: TRBD1; V gene: TRBV19; CDR3 protein: ASSPTGIQPQH
CDR3 length: 13; D gene: .; V gene: TRBV7-3; CDR3 protein: ASSLTAGETYEQY
CDR3 length: 13; D gene: .; V gene: TRBV7-2; CDR3 protein: ASIRSTGGNSPLH
CDR3 length: 14; D gene: .; V gene: TRBV28; CDR3 protein: ASSQRGSRGNYGYT
CDR3 length: 16; D gene: TRBD2; V gene: TRBV6-2/TRBV6-3; CDR3 protein: ASSYDSGSGKGSYEQY
CDR3 length: 11; D gene: TRBD1; V gene: TRBV30; CDR3 protein: AADRGRGEKLF
CDR3 length: 15; D gene: TRBD2; V gene: TRBV4-2; CDR3 protein: ASSQGGSGANTGELF
CDR3 length: 11; D gene: TRBD1; V gene: TRBV7-9; CDR3 protein: ASSLATGYGYT
CDR3 length: 13; D gene: TRBD2; V gene: TRBV2; CDR3 protein: ASSELAGPYNEQF
CDR3 length: 12; D gene: TRBD1; V gene: TRBV5-1; CDR3 protein: ASVDDRGNYGYT
CDR3 length: 12; D gene: .; V gene: TRBV6-8; CDR3 protein: ASSGGRNTYEQY
CDR3 length: 13; D gene: .; V gene: TRBV3-1/TRBV3-2; CDR3 protein: ASSQDLGEGYGYT